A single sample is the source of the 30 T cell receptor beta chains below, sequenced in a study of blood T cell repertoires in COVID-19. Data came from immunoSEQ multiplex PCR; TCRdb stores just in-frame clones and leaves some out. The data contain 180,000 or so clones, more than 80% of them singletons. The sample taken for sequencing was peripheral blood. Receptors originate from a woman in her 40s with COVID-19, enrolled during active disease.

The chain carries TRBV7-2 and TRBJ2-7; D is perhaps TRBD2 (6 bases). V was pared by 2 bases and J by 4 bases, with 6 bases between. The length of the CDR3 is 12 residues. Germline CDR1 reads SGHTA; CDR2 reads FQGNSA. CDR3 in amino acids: CASSLRGYEQYF. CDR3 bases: TGTGCCAGCAGCTTACGGGGGTACGAGCAGTACTTC.

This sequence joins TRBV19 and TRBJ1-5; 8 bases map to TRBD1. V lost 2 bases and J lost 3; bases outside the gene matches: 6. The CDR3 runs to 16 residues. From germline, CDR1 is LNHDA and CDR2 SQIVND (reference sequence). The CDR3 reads CASSILQGVDNQPQHF. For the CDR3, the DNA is TGTGCCAGTAGTATATTACAGGGGGTGGACAATCAGCCCCAGCATTTT.

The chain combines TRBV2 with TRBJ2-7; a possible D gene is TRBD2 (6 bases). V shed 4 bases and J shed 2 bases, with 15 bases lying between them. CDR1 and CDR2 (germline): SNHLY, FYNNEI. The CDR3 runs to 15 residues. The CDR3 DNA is TGTGCCAGCAGTGCCGAGAGCGGAGGGGCCTACGAGCAGTACTTC. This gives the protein CASSAESGGAYEQYF.

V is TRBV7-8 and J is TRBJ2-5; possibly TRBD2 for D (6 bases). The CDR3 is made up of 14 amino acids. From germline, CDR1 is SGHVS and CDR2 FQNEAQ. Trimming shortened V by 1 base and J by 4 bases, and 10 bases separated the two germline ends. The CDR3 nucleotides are TGTGCCAGCAGCTTAGGTTGGGGAGGAGAGACCCAGTACTTC. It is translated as CASSLGWGGETQYF.

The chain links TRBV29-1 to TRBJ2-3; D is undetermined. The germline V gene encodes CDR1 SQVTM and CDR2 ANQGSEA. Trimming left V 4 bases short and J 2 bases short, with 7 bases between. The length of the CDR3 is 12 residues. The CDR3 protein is CSVARNTDTQYF. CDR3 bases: TGCAGCGTTGCTCGTAACACAGATACGCAGTATTTT.

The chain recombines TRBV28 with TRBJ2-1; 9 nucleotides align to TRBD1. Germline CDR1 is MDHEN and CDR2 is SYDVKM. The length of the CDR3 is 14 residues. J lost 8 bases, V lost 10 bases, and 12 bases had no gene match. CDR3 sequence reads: CATWDRVIGHEQFF. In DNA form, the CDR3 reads TGTGCCACCTGGGACAGGGTGATAGGGCATGAGCAGTTCTTC.

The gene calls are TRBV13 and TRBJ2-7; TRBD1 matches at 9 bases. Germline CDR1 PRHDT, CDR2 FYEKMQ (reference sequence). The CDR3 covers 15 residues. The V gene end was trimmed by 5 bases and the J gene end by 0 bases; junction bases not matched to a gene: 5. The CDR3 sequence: CASSRTGGPSYEQYF. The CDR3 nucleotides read TGTGCCAGCAGCCGAACAGGGGGCCCCTCCTACGAGCAGTACTTC.

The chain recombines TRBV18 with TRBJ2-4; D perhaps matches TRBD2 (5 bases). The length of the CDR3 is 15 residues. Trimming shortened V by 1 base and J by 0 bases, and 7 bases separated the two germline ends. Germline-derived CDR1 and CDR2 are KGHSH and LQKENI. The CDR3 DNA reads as TGTGCCAGCTCACCACTAGGACTAGCCAAAAACATTCAGTACTTC. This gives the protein CASSPLGLAKNIQYF.

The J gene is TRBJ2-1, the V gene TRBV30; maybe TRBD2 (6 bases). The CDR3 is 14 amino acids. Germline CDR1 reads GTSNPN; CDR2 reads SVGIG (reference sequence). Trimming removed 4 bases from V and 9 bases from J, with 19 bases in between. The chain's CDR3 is CAWKPGLQDGEQFF. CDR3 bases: TGTGCCTGGAAACCGGGACTCCAAGACGGTGAGCAGTTCTTC. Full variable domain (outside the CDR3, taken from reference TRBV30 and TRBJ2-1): SQTIHQWPATLVQPVGSPLSLECTVEGTSNPNLYWYRQAAGRGLQLLFYSVGIGQISSEVPQNLSASRPQDRQFILSSKKLLLSDSGFYLCAWKPGLQDGEQFFGPGTRLTVL.

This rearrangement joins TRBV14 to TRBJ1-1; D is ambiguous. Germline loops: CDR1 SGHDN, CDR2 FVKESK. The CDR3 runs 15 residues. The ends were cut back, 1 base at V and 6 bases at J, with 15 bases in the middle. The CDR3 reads CASSQGAGSGAEAFF. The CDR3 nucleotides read TGTGCCAGCAGCCAAGGTGCGGGAAGCGGGGCTGAAGCTTTCTTT.

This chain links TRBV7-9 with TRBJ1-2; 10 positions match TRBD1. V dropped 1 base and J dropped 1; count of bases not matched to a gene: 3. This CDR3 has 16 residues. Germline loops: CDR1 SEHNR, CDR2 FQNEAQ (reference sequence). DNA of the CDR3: TGTGCCAGCAGCTTAGGGACAGGGGGAGTTAACTATGGCTACACCTTC. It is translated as CASSLGTGGVNYGYTF.

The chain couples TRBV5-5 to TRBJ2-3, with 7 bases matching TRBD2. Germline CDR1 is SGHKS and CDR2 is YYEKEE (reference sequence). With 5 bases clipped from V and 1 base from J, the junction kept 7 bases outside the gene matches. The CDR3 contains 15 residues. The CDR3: CASSWDYRGTDTQYF. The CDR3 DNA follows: TGTGCCAGCAGTTGGGACTATAGAGGCACAGATACGCAGTATTTT.

CDR3 loop: CASSHAATGTNQPQHF. The CDR3 DNA reads as TGTGCCAGCAGCCACGCCGCGACAGGTACAAATCAGCCCCAGCATTTT. The rearrangement uses TRBV3-1 (or the pseudogene TRBV3-2) and TRBJ1-5; a possible D gene is TRBD1 (6 bases). The CDR3 extends over 16 amino acids. Deletions cut 3 bases from V and 4 bases from J, with 16 bases between. CDR1 LGHDT and CDR2 YNNKEL come from the germline V gene (reference sequence).

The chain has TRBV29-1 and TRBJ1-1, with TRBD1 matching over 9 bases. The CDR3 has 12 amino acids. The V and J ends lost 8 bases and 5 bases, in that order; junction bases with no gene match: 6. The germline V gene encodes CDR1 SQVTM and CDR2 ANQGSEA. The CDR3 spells CSYRGLRTEAFF. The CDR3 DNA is TGCAGCTACAGGGGGCTGAGGACTGAAGCTTTCTTT.

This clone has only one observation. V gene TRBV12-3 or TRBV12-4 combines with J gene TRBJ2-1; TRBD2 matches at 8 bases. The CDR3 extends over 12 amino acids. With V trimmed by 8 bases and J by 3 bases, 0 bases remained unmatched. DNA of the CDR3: TGTGCCAGCCGGGAGGGCTACAATGAGCAGTTCTTC. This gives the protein CASREGYNEQFF.

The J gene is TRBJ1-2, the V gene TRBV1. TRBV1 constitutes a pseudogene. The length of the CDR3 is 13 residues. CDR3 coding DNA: TGCACCAGCAGCCCCCCGGTGGGGGGTGGCTACACCTTC. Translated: CTSSPPVGGGYTF.

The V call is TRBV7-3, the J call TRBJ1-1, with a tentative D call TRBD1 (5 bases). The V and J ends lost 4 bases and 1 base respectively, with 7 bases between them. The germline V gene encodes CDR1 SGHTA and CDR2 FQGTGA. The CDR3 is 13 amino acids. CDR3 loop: CASSSQGNTEAFF. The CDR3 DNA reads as TGTGCCAGCAGCTCGCAGGGGAACACTGAAGCTTTCTTT.

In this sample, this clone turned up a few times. The CDR3 is CASSLVTGVTGELFF. CDR3 in DNA: TGCGCCAGCAGCTTGGTGACAGGGGTCACCGGGGAGCTGTTTTTT. V and J are TRBV5-1 and TRBJ2-2; 8 bases map to TRBD1. Trimming at V came to 0 bases and at J to 4 bases, leaving 2 bases not matched to a gene. Germline CDR1 reads SGHRS; CDR2 reads YFSETQ. The CDR3 contains 15 residues.

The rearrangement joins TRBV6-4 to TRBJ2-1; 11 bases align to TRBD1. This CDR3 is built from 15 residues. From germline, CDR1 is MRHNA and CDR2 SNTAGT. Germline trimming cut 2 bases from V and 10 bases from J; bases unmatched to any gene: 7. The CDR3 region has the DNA TGTGCCAGCAGTGACGGGGGGACAGGGGGAAGGGAGCAGTTCTTC. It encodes CASSDGGTGGREQFF.

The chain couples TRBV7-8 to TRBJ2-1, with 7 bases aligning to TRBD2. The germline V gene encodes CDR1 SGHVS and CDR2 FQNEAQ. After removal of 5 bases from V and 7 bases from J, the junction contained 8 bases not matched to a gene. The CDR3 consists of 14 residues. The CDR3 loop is CASSPGLGGNEQFF. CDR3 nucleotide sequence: TGTGCCAGCAGCCCTGGACTAGGTGGGAATGAGCAGTTCTTC.

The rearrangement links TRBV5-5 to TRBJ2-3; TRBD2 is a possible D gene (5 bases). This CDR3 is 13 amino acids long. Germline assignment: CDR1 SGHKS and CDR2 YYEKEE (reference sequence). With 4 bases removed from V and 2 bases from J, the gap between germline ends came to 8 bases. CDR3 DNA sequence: TGTGCCAGCAGCACTAGACCCACAGATACGCAGTATTTT. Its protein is CASSTRPTDTQYF.

CDR3 amino acids: CASSLKDRYHNWGEAFF. The CDR3 nucleotides read TGTGCCAGCAGCTTAAAGGACAGATATCACAACTGGGGTGAAGCTTTCTTT. The V and J genes are TRBV7-3 and TRBJ1-1, with D perhaps matching TRBD1 (6 bases). CDR1 SGHTA and CDR2 FQGTGA come from the germline V gene. The CDR3 sequence is 17 residues long. With 1 base removed from V and 7 bases from J, the gap between germline ends came to 22 bases.

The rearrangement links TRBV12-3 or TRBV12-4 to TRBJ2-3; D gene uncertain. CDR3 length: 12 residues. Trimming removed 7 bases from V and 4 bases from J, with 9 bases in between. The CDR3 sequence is CASTLPPDTQYF. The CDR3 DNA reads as TGTGCCAGCACCCTCCCTCCAGATACGCAGTATTTT.

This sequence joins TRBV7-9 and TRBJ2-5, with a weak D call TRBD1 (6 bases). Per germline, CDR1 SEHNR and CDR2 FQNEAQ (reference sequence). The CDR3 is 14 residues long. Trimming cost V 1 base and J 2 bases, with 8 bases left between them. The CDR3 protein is CASSLVGQQETQYF. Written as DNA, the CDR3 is TGTGCCAGCAGCTTAGTAGGACAGCAAGAGACCCAGTACTTC.

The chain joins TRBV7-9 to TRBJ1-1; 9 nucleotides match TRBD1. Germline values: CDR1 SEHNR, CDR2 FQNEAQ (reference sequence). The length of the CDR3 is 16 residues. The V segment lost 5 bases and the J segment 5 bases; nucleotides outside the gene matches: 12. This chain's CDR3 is CASSPSAGTGSTEAFF. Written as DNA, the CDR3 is TGTGCCAGCAGCCCTAGCGCCGGGACAGGGAGTACTGAAGCTTTCTTT.

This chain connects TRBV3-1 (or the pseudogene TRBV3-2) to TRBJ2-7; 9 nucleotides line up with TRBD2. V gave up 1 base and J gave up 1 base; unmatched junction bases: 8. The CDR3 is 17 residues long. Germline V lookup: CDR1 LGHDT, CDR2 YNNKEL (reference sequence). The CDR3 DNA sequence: TGTGCCAGCAGCCAAGGGACTAGCGCAAAAATTTCCTACGAGCAGTACTTC. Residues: CASSQGTSAKISYEQYF.

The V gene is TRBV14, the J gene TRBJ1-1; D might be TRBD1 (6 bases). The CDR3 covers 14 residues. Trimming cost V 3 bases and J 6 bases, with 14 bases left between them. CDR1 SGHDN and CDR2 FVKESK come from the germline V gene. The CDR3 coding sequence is TGTGCCAGCAGCCATACTAACAGGGCTCCTGAAGCTTTCTTT. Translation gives CASSHTNRAPEAFF.

The CDR3 loop reads CASSRGQGSGETQYF. CDR3 DNA sequence: TGTGCCAGCAGCCGGGGACAGGGTTCGGGCGAGACCCAGTACTTC. The chain uses TRBV5-8 and TRBJ2-5, with 9 positions matching TRBD1. The CDR3 totals 15 residues. The V gene end was trimmed by 4 bases and the J gene end by 5 bases; junction bases not matched to a gene: 9. Germline V gives CDR1 SGHTS, CDR2 YDEGEE. Combining the CDR3 with reference TRBV5-8 and TRBJ2-5 gives the whole variable domain EAGVTQSPTHLIKTRGQQATLRCSPISGHTSVYWYQQALGLGLQFLLWYDEGEERNRGNFPPRFSGRQFPNYSSELNVNALELEDSALYLCASSRGQGSGETQYFGPGTRLLVL.

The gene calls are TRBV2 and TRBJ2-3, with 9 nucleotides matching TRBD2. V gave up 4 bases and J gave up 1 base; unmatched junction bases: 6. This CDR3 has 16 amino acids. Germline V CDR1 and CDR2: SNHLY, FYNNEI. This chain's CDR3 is CASSALQRGGTDTQYF. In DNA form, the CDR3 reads TGTGCCAGCAGTGCCCTTCAGCGGGGGGGCACAGATACGCAGTATTTT.

CDR3 nucleotides: TGTGCCAGCAGTTTAGGGGCAACCCTGAACACTGAAGCTTTCTTT. Protein product: CASSLGATLNTEAFF. The J gene is TRBJ1-1, the V gene TRBV27; D perhaps matches TRBD1 (5 bases). The V gene's germline CDR1 is MNHEY and CDR2 SMNVEV (reference sequence). The germline V and J ends were trimmed by 2 bases and 0 bases, with 10 bases remaining between them. The CDR3 has 15 residues.